What follows are 13 T cell receptor beta chains derived from one specimen sequenced in a study of identical twins (dated by TCRdb to 2016 to 2017). Library preparation employed 5' RACE. The data were produced on an Illumina HiSeq 2000. TCRdb's own reprocessing of the public reads used fastp at Q25 and MiXCR and kept productive beta chains. Rows matching on CDR3 protein sequence are summarized as one entry with the most common DNA and genes. The sample data list approximately 700,000 distinct CDR3 sequences, and roughly 6.2% of these were observed just once. The top ten clones comprise 1.5% to 2% of the sample. The sequencing input was naive T cells sorted from blood. Per the publication, the cell subset or site label means: cells isolated with a human naive T-cell isolation kit. The receptors were sampled from a man younger than 30 in good health.

This clonotype was seen repeatedly, ten times or more. The rearrangement uses TRBV12-3 or TRBV12-4 and TRBJ2-1; D is undetermined. This CDR3 has 14 amino acids. V dropped 0 bases and J dropped 5 bases, with 8 bases sitting between them. The CDR3 bases are TGTGCCAGCAGTTTAGCCGTCCCGAACAATGAGCAGTTCTTC. It specifies CASSLAVPNNEQFF.

This clonotype occurred a few times. The V and J genes are TRBV11-1 and TRBJ1-5; maybe TRBD1 (5 bases). There are 19 residues in the CDR3. V lost 1 base to trimming and J lost 0 bases, with 19 bases between them. Germline assignment: CDR1 SGHAT and CDR2 FQDESV (reference sequence). The CDR3 loop is CASSLGDGGNLLSNQPQHF. The CDR3 DNA sequence: TGTGCCAGCAGCTTAGGGGACGGTGGCAACCTTCTTAGCAATCAGCCCCAGCATTTT.

This clonotype was found many times. The J gene is TRBJ2-7, the V gene TRBV7-2, with TRBD2 matching 9 bases. CDR1 and CDR2 from the germline V gene are SGHTA and FQGNSA. The CDR3 extends over 15 amino acids. V gave up 2 bases and J gave up 0 bases; unmatched junction bases: 2. The CDR3 bases are TGTGCCAGCAGCTTACTAGCGGGGACCTCCTACGAGCAGTACTTC. It is translated as CASSLLAGTSYEQYF.

This clonotype was seen repeatedly, ten times or more. The chain employs TRBV27 and TRBJ2-7; D not certain. V lost 6 bases, J lost 5 bases, and 8 bases lay in between. Germline CDR1 is MNHEY and CDR2 is SMNVEV (reference sequence). The CDR3 contains 11 residues. The CDR3 nucleotides read TGTGCCAGCAGCTTCCTAAACGAGCAGTACTTC. Translated, it gives CASSFLNEQYF.

The chain joins TRBV6-1 to TRBJ1-1; a weak D match, TRBD1 (6 bases). The CDR3 sequence is 12 residues long. Germline assignment: CDR1 MNHNS and CDR2 SASEGT. Between the trimmed V and J ends, which lost 1 base and 7 bases, there was a span of 7 bases. The CDR3 coding sequence is TGTGCCAGCAGTGAAGGAGGGGGTGAAGCTTTCTTT. Protein: CASSEGGGEAFF.

There are many counts of this clonotype. V and J are TRBV20-1 and TRBJ1-2; 9 nucleotides agree with TRBD1. The CDR3 is 14 residues long. Germline V gene lookup returns CDR1 DFQATT and CDR2 SNEGSKA (reference sequence). V dropped 2 bases and J dropped 7; count of bases not matched to a gene: 8. In nucleotides, the CDR3 is TGCAGTGCTAGACAACAGGGGGCGAATGGTGGCTACACCTTC. Translating gives CSARQQGANGGYTF.

V is TRBV20-1 and J is TRBJ1-1, with D unclear. The V gene lost 0 bases and the J gene lost 10 bases, with 15 bases spanning the gap. The CDR3 runs to 13 residues. Germline V lookup: CDR1 DFQATT, CDR2 SNEGSKA (reference sequence). Written as DNA, the CDR3 is TGCAGTGCTAGAGATCCCACTGGAATGGGAGCTTTCTTT. Translating it yields CSARDPTGMGAFF.

In this sample, this clonotype turned up many times. This chain links TRBV12-3 or TRBV12-4 with TRBJ2-1, with D perhaps TRBD2 (6 bases). Trimming took off 5 bases at V and 7 bases at J, with 21 bases between the two ends. There are 16 residues in the CDR3. The CDR3 protein is CASSPGGGPGRNEQFF. The CDR3 DNA sequence: TGTGCCAGCAGTCCCGGTGGAGGGCCGGGGAGAAATGAGCAGTTCTTC.

This clonotype appeared a few times. CDR3 in amino acids: CASSLMPAGGSPTDTQYF. The CDR3, as DNA: TGTGCCAGCAGCCTAATGCCAGCGGGAGGGTCCCCCACAGATACGCAGTATTTT. This rearrangement joins TRBV11-2 to TRBJ2-3, with 10 bases fitting TRBD2. J gave up 2 bases and V 5 bases, and 13 bases lay outside the gene matches. Germline V CDR1 and CDR2: SGHAT, FQNNGV. This CDR3 contains 18 residues.

This clonotype was counted at least ten times. The J gene is TRBJ2-1, the V gene TRBV20-1; maybe TRBD2 (6 bases). CDR1 is DFQATT, CDR2 SNEGSKA, per germline (reference sequence). The CDR3 is 17 amino acids. With 1 base removed from V and 2 bases from J, the gap between germline ends came to 18 bases. The CDR3 DNA reads as TGCAGTGCTAGAGTTCATCGGGAGAGTCGGGCCTACAATGAGCAGTTCTTC. Protein product: CSARVHRESRAYNEQFF.

This CDR3 reads CASSFGLGRDNTDTQYF. CDR3 coding DNA: TGTGCCAGCAGTTTCGGTTTAGGGAGGGACAACACAGATACGCAGTATTTT. The chain uses TRBV28 and TRBJ2-3; D perhaps matches TRBD2 (7 bases). The CDR3 sequence is 17 residues long. Germline-derived CDR1 and CDR2 are MDHEN and SYDVKM. The germline V and J ends were trimmed by 3 bases and 2 bases, with 18 bases remaining between them.

The chain joins TRBV6-5 to TRBJ2-1; possibly TRBD1 for D (6 bases). This CDR3 is built from 12 residues. V was trimmed by 2 bases and J by 12 bases, leaving 11 bases between them. Germline V CDR1 and CDR2: MNHEY, SVGAGI. CDR3 region: CASSYPGQRQFF. CDR3 in DNA: TGTGCCAGCAGTTACCCGGGACAAAGGCAGTTCTTC.

For the CDR3, the DNA is TGCGCCAGCAGCCCTGGAAGGCTAGCGATTAGCTCCTACAATGAGCAGTTCTTC. Amino acid sequence: CASSPGRLAISSYNEQFF. V gene TRBV5-1 combines with J gene TRBJ2-1, with a possible D match to TRBD2 (6 bases). CDR3 length: 18 amino acids. In germline, CDR1 is SGHRS, CDR2 YFSETQ. Trimming took 4 bases from V and 0 from J, leaving 20 bases between them.